The T cell receptor beta chain under discussion was sequenced for a study of human T cells and chemical hapten exposure. The time point is: pre-sensitization, week 0. Treatment reported: therapeutic diphenylcyclopropenone sensitization with weekly scalp DPC. Every patch test was put on after a blood sample was taken. TCRdb analysed the RACE reads with MiXCR anew, one entry per CDR3 protein. Among around 260,000 distinct CDR3 sequences listed, 7.5% to 9% were seen once. The germline V gene has CDR1 SGHDN and CDR2 FVKESK. The V gene lost 0 bases and the J gene lost 2 bases, with 6 bases spanning the gap. This CDR3 is 14 amino acids long. This clonotype was seen only a few times.

This chain connects TRBV14 to TRBJ2-3; D unclear. Source: whole blood, taken in connection with sensitization to the hapten diphenylcyclopropenone (DPC). The clonotype was recovered from a woman aged 40 to 49 with alopecia areata. Some clones in this sample may be carry-over from other donors' samples. Here the CDR3 reads CASSQDSPTDTQYF. The CDR3 DNA reads TGTGCCAGCAGCCAAGACAGCCCCACAGATACGCAGTATTTT.